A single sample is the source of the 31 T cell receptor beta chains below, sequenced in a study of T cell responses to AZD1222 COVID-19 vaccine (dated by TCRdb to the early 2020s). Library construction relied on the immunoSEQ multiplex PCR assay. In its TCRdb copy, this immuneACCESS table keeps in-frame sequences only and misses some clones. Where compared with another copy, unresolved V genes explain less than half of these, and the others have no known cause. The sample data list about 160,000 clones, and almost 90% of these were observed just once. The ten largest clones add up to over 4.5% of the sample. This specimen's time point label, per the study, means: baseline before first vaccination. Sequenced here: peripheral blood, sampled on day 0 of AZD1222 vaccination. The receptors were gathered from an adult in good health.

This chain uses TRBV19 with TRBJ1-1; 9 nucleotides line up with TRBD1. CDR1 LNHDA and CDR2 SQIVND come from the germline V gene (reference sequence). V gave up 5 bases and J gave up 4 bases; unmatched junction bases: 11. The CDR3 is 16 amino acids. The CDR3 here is CASSALQGARITEAFF. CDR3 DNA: TGTGCCAGTAGTGCTTTACAGGGGGCTAGGATCACTGAAGCTTTCTTT.

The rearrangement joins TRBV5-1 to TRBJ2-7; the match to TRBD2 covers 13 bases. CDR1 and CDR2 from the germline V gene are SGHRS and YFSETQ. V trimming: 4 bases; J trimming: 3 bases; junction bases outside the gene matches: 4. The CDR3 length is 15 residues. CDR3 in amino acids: CASSPRLAGGYEQYF. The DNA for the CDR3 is TGCGCCAGCAGCCCAAGACTAGCGGGAGGCTACGAGCAGTACTTC.

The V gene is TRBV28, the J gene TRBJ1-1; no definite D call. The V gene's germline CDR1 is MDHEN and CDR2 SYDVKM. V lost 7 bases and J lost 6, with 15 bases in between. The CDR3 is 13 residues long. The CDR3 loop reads CASTGLGIPEAFF. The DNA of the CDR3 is TGTGCCAGCACTGGTCTGGGTATCCCTGAAGCTTTCTTT.

The DNA of the CDR3 is TGTGCCAGCAGCCAACTCCCAAGTGGCACCGGGGAGCTGTTTTTT. Its translation: CASSQLPSGTGELFF. This chain links TRBV16 with TRBJ2-2; D is unresolved. Trimming cost V 2 bases and J 4 bases, with 11 bases left between them. Germline-derived CDR1 and CDR2 are KGHSY and FQNENV. The CDR3 extends over 15 amino acids. Combining the CDR3 with reference TRBV16 and TRBJ2-2 gives the whole variable domain GEEVAQTPKHLVRGEGQKAKLYCAPIKGHSYVFWYQQVLKNEFKFLISFQNENVFDETGMPKERFSAKCLPNSPCSLEIQATKLEDSAVYFCASSQLPSGTGELFFGEGSRLTVL.

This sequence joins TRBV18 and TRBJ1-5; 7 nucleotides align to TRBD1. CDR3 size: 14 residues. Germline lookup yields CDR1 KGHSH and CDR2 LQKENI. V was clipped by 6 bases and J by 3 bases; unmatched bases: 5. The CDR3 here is CASSLDRINQPQHF. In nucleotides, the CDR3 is TGTGCCAGCTCCCTGGACAGGATCAATCAGCCCCAGCATTTT.

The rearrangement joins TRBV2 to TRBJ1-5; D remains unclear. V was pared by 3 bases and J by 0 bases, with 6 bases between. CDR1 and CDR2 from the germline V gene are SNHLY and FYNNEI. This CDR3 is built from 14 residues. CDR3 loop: CASSEVSSNQPQHF. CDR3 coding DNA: TGTGCCAGCAGTGAGGTCAGTAGCAATCAGCCCCAGCATTTT.

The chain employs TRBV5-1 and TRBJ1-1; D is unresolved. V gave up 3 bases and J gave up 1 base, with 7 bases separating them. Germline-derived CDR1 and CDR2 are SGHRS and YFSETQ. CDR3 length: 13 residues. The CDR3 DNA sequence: TGCGCCAGCAGCTCGGACGGGAACACTGAAGCTTTCTTT. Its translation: CASSSDGNTEAFF.

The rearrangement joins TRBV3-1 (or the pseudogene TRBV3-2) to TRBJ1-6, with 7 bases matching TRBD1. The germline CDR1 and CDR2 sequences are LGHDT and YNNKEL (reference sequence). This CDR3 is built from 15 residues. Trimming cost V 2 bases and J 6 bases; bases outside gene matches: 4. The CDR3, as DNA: TGTGCCAGCAGCCAATATCAGGGGGGTAATTCACCCCTCCACTTT. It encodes CASSQYQGGNSPLHF.

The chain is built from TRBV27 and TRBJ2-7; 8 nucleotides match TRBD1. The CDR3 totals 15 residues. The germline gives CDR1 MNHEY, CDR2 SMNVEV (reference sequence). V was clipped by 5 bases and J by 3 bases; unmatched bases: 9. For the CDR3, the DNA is TGTGCCAGCAGTCCCAGACAGGGGTTTAGCTACGAGCAGTACTTC. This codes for CASSPRQGFSYEQYF.

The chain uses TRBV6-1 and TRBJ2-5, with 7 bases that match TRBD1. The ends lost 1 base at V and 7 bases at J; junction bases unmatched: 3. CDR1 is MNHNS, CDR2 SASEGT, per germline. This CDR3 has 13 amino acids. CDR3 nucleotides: TGTGCCAGCAGTGAAGTAGCAGGGGGGACCCAGTACTTC. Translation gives CASSEVAGGTQYF.

This chain's CDR3 is CATSDPGQSSYNEQFF. In DNA, the CDR3 is TGTGCCACCAGTGATCCGGGACAGTCCTCCTACAATGAGCAGTTCTTC. The chain carries TRBV24-1 and TRBJ2-1; TRBD1 agrees at 7 bases. Germline V gene sequence: CDR1 KGHDR, CDR2 SFDVKD. Trimming took 3 bases from V and 0 from J; bases not matched to a gene: 4. This CDR3 has 16 amino acids.

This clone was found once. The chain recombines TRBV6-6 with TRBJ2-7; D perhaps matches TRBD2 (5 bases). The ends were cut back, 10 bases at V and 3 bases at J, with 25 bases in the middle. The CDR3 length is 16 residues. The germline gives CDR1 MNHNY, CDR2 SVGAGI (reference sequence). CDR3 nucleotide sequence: TGTGCCACCAGGCCCGGCGGGCCCCAACGCGGCTACGAGCAGTACTTC. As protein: CATRPGGPQRGYEQYF.

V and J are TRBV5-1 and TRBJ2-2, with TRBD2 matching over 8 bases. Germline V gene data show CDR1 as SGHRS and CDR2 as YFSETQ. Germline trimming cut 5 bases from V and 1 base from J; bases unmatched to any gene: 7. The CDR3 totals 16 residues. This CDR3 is CASRGGGNLNTGELFF. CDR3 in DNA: TGCGCCAGCAGAGGCGGGGGGAACCTGAACACCGGGGAGCTGTTTTTT.

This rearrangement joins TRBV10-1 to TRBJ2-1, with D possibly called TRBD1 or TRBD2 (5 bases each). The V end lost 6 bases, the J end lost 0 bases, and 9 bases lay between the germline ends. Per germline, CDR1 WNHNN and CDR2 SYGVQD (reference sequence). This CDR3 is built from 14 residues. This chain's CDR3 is CASRGTGSYNEQFF. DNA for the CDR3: TGCGCCAGCAGAGGGACCGGCTCCTACAATGAGCAGTTCTTC.

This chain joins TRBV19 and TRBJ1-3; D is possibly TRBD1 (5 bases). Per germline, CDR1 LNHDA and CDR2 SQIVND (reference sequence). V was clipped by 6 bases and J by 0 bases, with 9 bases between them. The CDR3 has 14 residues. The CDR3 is CASSPTDSGNTIYF. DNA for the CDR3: TGTGCCAGTAGCCCGACAGACTCTGGAAACACCATATATTTT. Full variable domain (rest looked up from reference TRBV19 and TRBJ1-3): DGGITQSPKYLFRKEGQNVTLSCEQNLNHDAMYWYRQDPGQGLRLIYYSQIVNDFQKGDIAEGYSVSREKKESFPLTVTSAQKNPTAFYLCASSPTDSGNTIYFGEGSWLTVV.

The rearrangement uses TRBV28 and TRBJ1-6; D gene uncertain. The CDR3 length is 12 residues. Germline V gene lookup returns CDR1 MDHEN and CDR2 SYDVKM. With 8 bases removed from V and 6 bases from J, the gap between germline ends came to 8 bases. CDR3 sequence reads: CASSPPNSPLHF. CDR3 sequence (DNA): TGTGCCAGCTCTCCGCCTAATTCACCCCTCCACTTT.

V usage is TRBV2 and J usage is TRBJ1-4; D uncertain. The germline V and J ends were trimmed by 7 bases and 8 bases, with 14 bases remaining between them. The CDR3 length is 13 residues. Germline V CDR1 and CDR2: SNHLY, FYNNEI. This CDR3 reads CASIWVAGEKLFF. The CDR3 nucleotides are TGTGCCAGCATTTGGGTGGCGGGGGAAAAACTGTTTTTT.

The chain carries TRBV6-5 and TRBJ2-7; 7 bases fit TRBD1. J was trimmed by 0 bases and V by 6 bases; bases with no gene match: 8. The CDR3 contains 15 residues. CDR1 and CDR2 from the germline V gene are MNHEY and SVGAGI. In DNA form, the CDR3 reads TGTGCCAGCAGGACCGACAGGGTCGACTCCTACGAGCAGTACTTC. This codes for CASRTDRVDSYEQYF.

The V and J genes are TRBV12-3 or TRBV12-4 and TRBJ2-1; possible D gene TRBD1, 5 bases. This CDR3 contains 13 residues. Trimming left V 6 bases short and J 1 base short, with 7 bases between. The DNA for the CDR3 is TGTGCCAGCAGCCAGGGTTCCTACAATGAGCAGTTCTTC. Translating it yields CASSQGSYNEQFF.

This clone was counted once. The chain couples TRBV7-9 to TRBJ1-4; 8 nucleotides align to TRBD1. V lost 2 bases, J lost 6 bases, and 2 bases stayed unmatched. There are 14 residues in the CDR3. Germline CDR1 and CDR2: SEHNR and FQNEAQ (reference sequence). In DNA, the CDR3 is TGTGCCAGCAGCTTAACGACAGGGGATGAAAAACTGTTTTTT. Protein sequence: CASSLTTGDEKLFF. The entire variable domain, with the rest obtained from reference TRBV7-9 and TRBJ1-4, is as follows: DTGVSQNPRHKITKRGQNVTFRCDPISEHNRLYWYRQTLGQGPEFLTYFQNEAQLEKSRLLSDRFSAERPKGSFSTLEIQRTEQGDSAMYLCASSLTTGDEKLFFGSGTQLSVL.

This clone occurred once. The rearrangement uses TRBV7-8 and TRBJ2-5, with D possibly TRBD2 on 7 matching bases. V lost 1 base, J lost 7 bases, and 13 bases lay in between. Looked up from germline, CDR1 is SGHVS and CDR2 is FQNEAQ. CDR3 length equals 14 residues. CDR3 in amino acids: CASSLGQGRVTQYF. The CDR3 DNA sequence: TGTGCCAGCAGCTTAGGGCAGGGGAGGGTGACCCAGTACTTC. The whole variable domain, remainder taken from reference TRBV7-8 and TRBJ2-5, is GAGVSQSPRYKVAKRGQDVALRCDPISGHVSLFWYQQALGQGPEFLTYFQNEAQLDKSGLPSDRFFAERPEGSVSTLKIQRTQQEDSAVYLCASSLGQGRVTQYFGPGTRLLVL.

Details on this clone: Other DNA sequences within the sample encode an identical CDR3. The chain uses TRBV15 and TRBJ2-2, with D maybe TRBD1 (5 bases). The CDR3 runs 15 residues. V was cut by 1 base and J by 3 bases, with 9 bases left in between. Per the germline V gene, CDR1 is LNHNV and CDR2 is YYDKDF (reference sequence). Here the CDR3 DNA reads TGTGCCACCAGCAGAGGGGGCGCGCACACCGGGGAGCTGTTTTTT. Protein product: CATSRGGAHTGELFF.

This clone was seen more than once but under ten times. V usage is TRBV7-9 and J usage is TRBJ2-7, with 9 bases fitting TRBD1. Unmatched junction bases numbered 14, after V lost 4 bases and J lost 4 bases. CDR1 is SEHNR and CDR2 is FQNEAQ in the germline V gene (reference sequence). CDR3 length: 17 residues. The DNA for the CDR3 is TGTGCCAGCAGCTCGTTGAACCGGGACAGGGCTGCGTACGAGCAGTACTTC. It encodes CASSSLNRDRAAYEQYF.

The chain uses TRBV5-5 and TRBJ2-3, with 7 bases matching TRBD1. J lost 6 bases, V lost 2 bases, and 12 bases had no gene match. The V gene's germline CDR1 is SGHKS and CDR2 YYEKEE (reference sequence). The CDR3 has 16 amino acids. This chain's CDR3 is CASSFGSTGPKDTQYF. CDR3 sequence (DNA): TGTGCCAGCAGCTTCGGGTCGACAGGGCCAAAGGATACGCAGTATTTT. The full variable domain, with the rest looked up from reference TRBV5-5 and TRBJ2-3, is DAGVTQSPTHLIKTRGQQVTLRCSPISGHKSVSWYQQVLGQGPQFIFQYYEKEERGRGNFPDRFSARQFPNYSSELNVNALLLGDSALYLCASSFGSTGPKDTQYFGPGTRLTVL.

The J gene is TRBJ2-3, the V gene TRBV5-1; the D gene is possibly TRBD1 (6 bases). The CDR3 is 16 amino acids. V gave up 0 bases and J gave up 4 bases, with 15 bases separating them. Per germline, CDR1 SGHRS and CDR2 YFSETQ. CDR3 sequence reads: CASSLALMGAADTQYF. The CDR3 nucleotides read TGCGCCAGCAGCTTGGCCCTTATGGGGGCCGCAGATACGCAGTATTTT. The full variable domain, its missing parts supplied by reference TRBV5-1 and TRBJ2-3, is KAGVTQTPRYLIKTRGQQVTLSCSPISGHRSVSWYQQTPGQGLQFLFEYFSETQRNKGNFPGRFSGRQFSNSRSEMNVSTLELGDSALYLCASSLALMGAADTQYFGPGTRLTVL.

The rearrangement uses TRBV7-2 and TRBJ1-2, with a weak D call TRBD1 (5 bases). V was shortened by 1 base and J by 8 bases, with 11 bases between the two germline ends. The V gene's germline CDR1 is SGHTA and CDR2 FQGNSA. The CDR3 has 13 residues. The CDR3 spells CASSLGQLRGYTF. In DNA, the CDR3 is TGTGCCAGCAGCTTAGGACAGTTGCGGGGCTACACCTTC.

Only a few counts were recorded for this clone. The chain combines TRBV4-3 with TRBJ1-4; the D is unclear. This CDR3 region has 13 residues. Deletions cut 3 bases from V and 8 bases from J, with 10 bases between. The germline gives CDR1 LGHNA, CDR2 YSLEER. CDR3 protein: CASSQNLGEKLFF. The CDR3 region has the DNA TGCGCCAGCAGCCAGAACCTGGGGGAAAAACTGTTTTTT.

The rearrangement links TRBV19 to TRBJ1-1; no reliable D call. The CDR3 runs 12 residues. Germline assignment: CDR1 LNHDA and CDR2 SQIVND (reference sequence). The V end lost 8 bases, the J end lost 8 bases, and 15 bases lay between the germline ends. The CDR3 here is CASRTQEREAFF. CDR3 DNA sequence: TGTGCCAGTCGAACTCAGGAACGGGAAGCTTTCTTT.

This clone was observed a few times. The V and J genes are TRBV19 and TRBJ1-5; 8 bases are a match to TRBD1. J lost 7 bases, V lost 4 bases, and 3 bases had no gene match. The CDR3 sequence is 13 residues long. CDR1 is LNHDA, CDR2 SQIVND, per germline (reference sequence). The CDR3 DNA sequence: TGTGCCAGTAGTACGACAGGGGACCAGCCCCAGCATTTT. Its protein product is CASSTTGDQPQHF.

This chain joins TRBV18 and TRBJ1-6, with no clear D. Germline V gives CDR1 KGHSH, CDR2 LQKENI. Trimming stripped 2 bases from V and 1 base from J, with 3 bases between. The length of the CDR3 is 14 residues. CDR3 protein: CASSPESYNSPLHF. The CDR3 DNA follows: TGTGCCAGCTCACCAGAATCCTATAATTCACCCCTCCACTTT. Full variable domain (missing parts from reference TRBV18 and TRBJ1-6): NAGVMQNPRHLVRRRGQEARLRCSPMKGHSHVYWYRQLPEEGLKFMVYLQKENIIDESGMPKERFSAEFPKEGPSILRIQQVVRGDSAAYFCASSPESYNSPLHFGNGTRLTVT.

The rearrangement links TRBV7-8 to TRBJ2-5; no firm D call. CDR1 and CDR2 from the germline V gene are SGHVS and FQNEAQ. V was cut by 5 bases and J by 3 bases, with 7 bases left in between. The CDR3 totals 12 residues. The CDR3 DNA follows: TGTGCCAGCAGCCCTCGCGAAGAGACCCAGTACTTC. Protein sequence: CASSPREETQYF.